A selection of T cell receptor beta chains follows, all from one sample in a study of blood T cell repertoires in COVID-19. The repertoire was sequenced with immunoSEQ multiplex PCR; TCRdb's copy has only in-frame clones and lacks some. The sample yields about 200,000 clones, around 80% seen once. The sequenced material came from peripheral blood. The receptors were sampled from a human donor with acute or convalescent COVID-19. The donor label of this sample is uncertain. The CDR3 runs from the conserved cysteine through the conserved F or W. Fields, in order: V gene, D gene, J gene, clone size, CDR3 DNA, CDR3 protein. A D gene is named only where the DNA matches it firmly. Not all rows give a size; the values are once, few, many and, for expanded clones, a class.

V gene: TRBV30
D gene: .
J gene: TRBJ1-3
clone size: once
CDR3 DNA: TGTGCCTGGAGTGTACAGGGTGACACCATATATTTT
CDR3 protein: CAWSVQGDTIYF

V gene: TRBV28
D gene: TRBD1
J gene: TRBJ1-4
clone size: .
CDR3 DNA: TGTGCCAGCACATCAGACAGGGCCGACGAAAAACTGTTTTTT
CDR3 protein: CASTSDRADEKLFF

V gene: TRBV2
D gene: .
J gene: TRBJ1-5
clone size: .
CDR3 DNA: TGTGCCAGCAGTGAAAGGGAGACCGTCAAACCCCAGCATTTT
CDR3 protein: CASSERETVKPQHF

V gene: TRBV15
D gene: .
J gene: TRBJ2-7
clone size: few
CDR3 DNA: TGTGCCACCAGCAGATTGGTCCAGGGGGGCGAGCAGTACTTC
CDR3 protein: CATSRLVQGGEQYF

V gene: TRBV7-3
D gene: TRBD2
J gene: TRBJ2-3
clone size: .
CDR3 DNA: TGTGCCAGCAGCTTAAATACCCGGACTAGCGGGAGGCCAGATACGCAGTATTTT
CDR3 protein: CASSLNTRTSGRPDTQYF

V gene: TRBV4-3
D gene: .
J gene: TRBJ2-3
clone size: .
CDR3 DNA: TGCGCCAGCAGCCAAGATCGAGGGCCAGATACGCAGTATTTT
CDR3 protein: CASSQDRGPDTQYF

V gene: TRBV28
D gene: .
J gene: TRBJ2-1
clone size: once
CDR3 DNA: TGTGCCAGCAGTGACCCACTAGACCGGCAGTTCTTC
CDR3 protein: CASSDPLDRQFF

V gene: TRBV7-9
D gene: .
J gene: TRBJ1-2
clone size: .
CDR3 DNA: TGTGCCAGCAGCCCCCAAAATGCGGCCTATGGCTACACCTTC
CDR3 protein: CASSPQNAAYGYTF

V gene: TRBV19
D gene: .
J gene: TRBJ1-1
clone size: once
CDR3 DNA: TGTGCCAGTAGGCCGGGGTGGGTGAACACTGAAGCTTTCTTT
CDR3 protein: CASRPGWVNTEAFF

V gene: TRBV5-1
D gene: TRBD1
J gene: TRBJ1-4
clone size: .
CDR3 DNA: TGCGCCAGCAGCTCGGGACAGGGGAACCTCCCTAATGAAAAACTGTTTTTT
CDR3 protein: CASSSGQGNLPNEKLFF

V gene: TRBV30
D gene: .
J gene: TRBJ2-7
clone size: .
CDR3 DNA: TGTGCCTGGAGTGTAAGGGGACTCCCTTACGAGCAGTACTTC
CDR3 protein: CAWSVRGLPYEQYF

V gene: TRBV18
D gene: .
J gene: TRBJ1-1
clone size: .
CDR3 DNA: TGTGCCAGCTCACCAGACCAGTCTAGCGGTGAAGCTTTCTTT
CDR3 protein: CASSPDQSSGEAFF

V gene: TRBV7-2
D gene: .
J gene: TRBJ1-5
clone size: .
CDR3 DNA: TGTGCCAGCAGCGGGAGGACCGATCAGCCCCAGCATTTT
CDR3 protein: CASSGRTDQPQHF

V gene: TRBV5-1
D gene: TRBD2
J gene: TRBJ2-2
clone size: .
CDR3 DNA: TGCGCCAGCATGGGCCTAGCGGGAATTACCGGGGAGCTGTTTTTT
CDR3 protein: CASMGLAGITGELFF

V gene: TRBV13
D gene: .
J gene: TRBJ1-5
clone size: .
CDR3 DNA: TGTGCCAGCAGCTTAAATGCGGGAGCGGGCAATCAGCCCCAGCATTTT
CDR3 protein: CASSLNAGAGNQPQHF

V gene: TRBV27
D gene: .
J gene: TRBJ1-5
clone size: .
CDR3 DNA: TGTGCCAGCAGTTTAGAGGGGAGGAATCAGCCCCAGCATTTT
CDR3 protein: CASSLEGRNQPQHF

V gene: TRBV19
D gene: TRBD1
J gene: TRBJ1-1
clone size: .
CDR3 DNA: TGTGCCAGTAGTCTTTGGCAGGGGGCCACTGAAGCTTTCTTT
CDR3 protein: CASSLWQGATEAFF